The 8 T cell receptor beta chains below all came from one sample that was sequenced in a study of cytomegalovirus exposure and HLA in healthy donors. Method: immunoSEQ multiplex PCR; TCRdb's copy keeps in-frame clones and lacks some. The data show about 330,000 clones, around 86% seen once. The sequenced sample was PBMCs. These receptors came from a woman between 18 and 29 years old in good health and CMV-seronegative.

V and J are TRBV9 and TRBJ2-2, with 8 bases identical to TRBD2. Germline V gene sequence: CDR1 SGDLS, CDR2 YYNGEE. CDR3 length equals 18 residues. The ends lost 3 bases at V and 2 bases at J; junction bases unmatched: 12. The CDR3 bases are TGTGCCAGCAGCGCCACCGGGGGGGCCGGCCTCAACACCGGGGAGCTGTTTTTT. Its translation is CASSATGGAGLNTGELFF.

The V and J genes are TRBV27 and TRBJ2-6, with a weak D call TRBD2 (5 bases). There are 14 residues in the CDR3. Per the germline V gene, CDR1 is MNHEY and CDR2 is SMNVEV (reference sequence). The V gene lost 5 bases and the J gene lost 0 bases, with 5 bases spanning the gap. Here the CDR3 reads CASSGSSGANVLTF. CDR3 DNA: TGTGCCAGCAGTGGGAGCTCTGGGGCCAACGTCCTGACTTTC.

CDR3 nucleotides: TGTGCCAGCAGCTCAGGATTTCCTAGCACAGATACGCAGTATTTT. Translated, it gives CASSSGFPSTDTQYF. The chain couples TRBV11-3 to TRBJ2-3; D remains ambiguous. The CDR3 sequence is 15 residues long. V was pared by 4 bases and J by 0 bases, with 11 bases between. CDR1 and CDR2 from the germline V gene are SGHNT and YENEEA.

The chain carries TRBV5-6 and TRBJ1-2, with 7 bases lining up with TRBD1. V lost 4 bases, J lost 4 bases, and 4 bases stayed unmatched. Germline CDR1 SGHDT, CDR2 YYEEEE. The CDR3 contains 13 residues. The CDR3 protein is CASSLGTAYGYTF. The CDR3 DNA sequence: TGTGCCAGCAGCCTCGGGACAGCCTATGGCTACACCTTC.

J is TRBJ1-1 and V is TRBV4-1; possibly TRBD1 for D (6 bases). V lost 3 bases and J 1 base, leaving 6 bases between the germline ends. The CDR3 is 13 residues long. Germline CDR1 is MGHRA and CDR2 is YSYEKL. This CDR3 is CASSQGQNTEAFF. The CDR3 DNA follows: TGCGCCAGCAGCCAGGGACAGAACACTGAAGCTTTCTTT.

The J gene is TRBJ1-5, the V gene TRBV18; D is undetermined. The V and J ends lost 5 bases and 7 bases respectively, with 18 bases between them. The germline V gene encodes CDR1 KGHSH and CDR2 LQKENI. This CDR3 has 15 amino acids. The CDR3 protein is CASSFVRSAGQPQHF. CDR3 nucleotides: TGTGCCAGCTCATTCGTACGGTCCGCAGGACAGCCCCAGCATTTT.

The V gene is TRBV5-1, the J gene TRBJ1-2, with a possible D match to TRBD1 (5 bases). The germline V gene has CDR1 SGHRS and CDR2 YFSETQ. Trimming stripped 4 bases from V and 1 base from J, with 17 bases between. CDR3 length: 16 residues. CDR3: CASSVASGTGNYGYTF. The CDR3 region has the DNA TGCGCCAGCAGCGTAGCTTCCGGGACTGGTAACTATGGCTACACCTTC.

This clone was counted only a few times. The chain recombines TRBV2 with TRBJ1-2; 8 bases line up with TRBD1. The CDR3 has 12 residues. Looked up from germline, CDR1 is SNHLY and CDR2 is FYNNEI. V lost 9 bases to trimming and J lost 3 bases; unmatched junction nucleotides: 3. This chain's CDR3 is CASQQGDYGYTF. Written as DNA, the CDR3 is TGTGCCAGTCAACAGGGGGACTATGGCTACACCTTC.